The rows below give T cell receptor beta chains drawn from one sample of a study of cytomegalovirus exposure and HLA in healthy donors. The assay was immunoSEQ multiplex PCR, and TCRdb's table has in-frame clones only and misses some. Here the sample spans about 92,000 clones, approximately 84% being singletons. The sample consisted of PBMCs. All receptors derive from a young woman in good health and CMV-seropositive. Both conserved end residues are part of each CDR3. A D gene is named only where the DNA matches it firmly. Size is omitted from some rows. Given values are once, few, many or a class for expanded clones.

size | J | V | D | DNA | CDR3
. | TRBJ1-2 | TRBV5-1 | . | TGCGCCAGCAGTCCCTCACAGGCTCTTAACTATGGCTACACCTTC | CASSPSQALNYGYTF
few | TRBJ1-5 | TRBV6-5 | TRBD1 | TGTGCCAGCAGTTCCGCGGGACAGCCTCCCCAGCATTTT | CASSSAGQPPQHF
. | TRBJ1-1 | TRBV2 | TRBD1 | TGTGCCAGCAGTAGAACAGGGGGCTGGACTGAAGCTTTCTTT | CASSRTGGWTEAFF
. | TRBJ2-2 | TRBV25-1 | . | TGTGCCAGCAGTAGCCGGGACAACAACACCGGGGAGCTGTTTTTT | CASSSRDNNTGELFF
. | TRBJ2-3 | TRBV6-5 | . | TGTGCCAGCAGGGATAGTAGCGGCACAGATACGCAGTATTTT | CASRDSSGTDTQYF
. | TRBJ1-1 | TRBV7-9 | TRBD1 | TGTGCCAGCAGCTTAAGACAGGGACACACTGAAGCTTTCTTT | CASSLRQGHTEAFF
. | TRBJ2-7 | TRBV7-6 | . | TGTGCCAGCAGCTTAGCCCCAGGGGGGATGTACGAGCAGTACTTC | CASSLAPGGMYEQYF
. | TRBJ2-1 | TRBV5-1 | TRBD2 | TGCGCCAGCAGCGTGACTAGCGGGGGGGCGCATGAGCAGTTCTTC | CASSVTSGGAHEQFF
. | TRBJ2-7 | TRBV27 | . | TGTGCCAGCAGTTTATCGGGACTTTGGAACTACGAGCAGTACTTC | CASSLSGLWNYEQYF
. | TRBJ1-1 | TRBV12-5 | . | TGTGCTAGTGGTCTATTTAACCGGGCTGAAGCTTTCTTT | CASGLFNRAEAFF
. | TRBJ1-5 | TRBV5-1 | . | TGCGCCAGCAGCTTGGTCGGCCGGTGGATGGAGTTGTGTAGCAATCAGCCCCAGCATTTT | CASSLVGRWMELCSNQPQHF
. | TRBJ2-4 | TRBV7-9 | TRBD1 | TGTGCCAGCCAGGGGGCACAAAACATTCAGTACTTC | CASQGAQNIQYF
. | TRBJ2-7 | TRBV9 | TRBD2 | TGTGCCAGCAGCGTAGGTACTAGCGGGCCGGGCGAGCAGTACTTC | CASSVGTSGPGEQYF
. | TRBJ1-3 | TRBV6-5 | . | TGTGCCAGCAGTCAGGGACATCTATTTGGAAACACCATATATTTT | CASSQGHLFGNTIYF
. | TRBJ2-1 | TRBV29-1 | . | TGCAGCGTACGCCGTATGGAGGGGGCCAGTGAGCAGTTCTTC | CSVRRMEGASEQFF
. | TRBJ1-1 | TRBV5-1 | . | TGCGCCAGCAGCTTGGTGGGGGCCACTGAAGCTTTCTTT | CASSLVGATEAFF
. | TRBJ1-1 | TRBV19 | TRBD1 | TGTGCCAGTAGTCCGTGGACAGGGTTGAACACTGAAGCTTTCTTT | CASSPWTGLNTEAFF
. | TRBJ2-1 | TRBV4-1 | TRBD2 | TGCGCCAGCAGCCAAGATGCTAGCGGGAGATTAAGGGAGCAGTTCTTC | CASSQDASGRLREQFF
. | TRBJ2-7 | TRBV27 | TRBD2 | TGTGCCAGCAGTTTTGACGGGAGGTTTTATGAGCAGTACTTC | CASSFDGRFYEQYF
. | TRBJ1-1 | TRBV28 | . | TGTGCCAGCAGCCCCGTAAGACTGAACATGAACACTGAAGCTTTCTTT | CASSPVRLNMNTEAFF
once | TRBJ2-7 | TRBV29-1 | . | TGCAGCACCCAGGTTCACGACGAGCAGTACTTC | CSTQVHDEQYF
. | TRBJ2-7 | TRBV14 | TRBD2 | TGTGCCAGCAGCCAAGATCACCGAACTAGCGGGAGGGACTACGAGCAGTACTTC | CASSQDHRTSGRDYEQYF
. | TRBJ2-3 | TRBV9 | TRBD1 | TGTGCCAGCAGCGCGACAGGGGGAGATACGCAGTATTTT | CASSATGGDTQYF
. | TRBJ1-1 | TRBV6-5 | . | TGTGCCAGCAGTTACACGCAGGGTTACACTGAAGCTTTCTTT | CASSYTQGYTEAFF
. | TRBJ2-3 | TRBV25-1 | . | TGTGCCAGCAGTGAGGGGGCCCGCACAGATACGCAGTATTTT | CASSEGARTDTQYF
. | TRBJ2-2 | TRBV6-1 | . | TGTGCCAGCAGCCCGACCCAGGAAAACACCGGGGAGCTGTTTTTT | CASSPTQENTGELFF
few | TRBJ1-1 | TRBV27 | . | TGTGCCAGCAGCCAACGTCAGGGGTTGACTGAAGCTTTCTTT | CASSQRQGLTEAFF
. | TRBJ1-2 | TRBV9 | . | TGTGCCAGCAGCGGATATTATGGTACGGACAGACACTCTAACTATGGCTACACCTTC | CASSGYYGTDRHSNYGYTF
. | TRBJ2-1 | TRBV6-1 | . | TGTGCCAGCATTTCGGGTGGCAATGAGCAGTTCTTC | CASISGGNEQFF
. | TRBJ2-7 | TRBV6-5 | . | TGTGCCAGCACTCCGGGAAGCTCCTACGAGCAGTACTTC | CASTPGSSYEQYF
once | TRBJ2-2 | TRBV30 | . | TGTGCCTGGAGTGCCAGGGGCCTTAATAGTGGGGAGCTGTTTTTT | CAWSARGLNSGELFF
. | TRBJ2-1 | TRBV7-3 | . | TGTGCCAGCAGCTTTACAGGGAGTCCCTACAATGAGCAGTTCTTC | CASSFTGSPYNEQFF
. | TRBJ2-1 | TRBV7-9 | TRBD2 | TGTGCCAGCAGCTCACCGGGACTAGCGGTCCTAGGATATGGGTTCTTC | CASSSPGLAVLGYGFF
. | TRBJ2-1 | TRBV2 | TRBD2 | TGTGCCAGCAACGCCAACGGGGGGGGTTACAATGAGCAGTTCTTC | CASNANGGGYNEQFF
once | TRBJ2-6 | TRBV7-3 | TRBD1 | TGTGCCAGCAGCTCTCCGGGACAGGCTCCTGGGGCCAACGTCCTGACTTTC | CASSSPGQAPGANVLTF
. | TRBJ1-2 | TRBV2 | TRBD1 | TGTGCCAGACAGGGGGAAAACTATGGCTACACCTTC | CARQGENYGYTF
once | TRBJ2-7 | TRBV4-2 | TRBD2 | TGTGCCAGCAGCCAGGCCCTAGCGGGCCAAGGGGACCACGAGCAGTACTTC | CASSQALAGQGDHEQYF
. | TRBJ2-2 | TRBV9 | TRBD2 | TGTGCCAGCAGCGCCCGATCCGGACTAGCGGGGGGGCGAAACACCGGGGAGCTGTTTTTT | CASSARSGLAGGRNTGELFF
once | TRBJ2-7 | TRBV6-6 | . | TGTGCCAGCAGTGTGGGCGGGTCGAACTACGAGCAGTACTTC | CASSVGGSNYEQYF
. | TRBJ2-5 | TRBV15 | TRBD2 | TGTGCCACCAGCAGAGATCACGGACTAGCGGGCCGTGCCCAGGAGACCCAGTACTTC | CATSRDHGLAGRAQETQYF
few | TRBJ2-3 | TRBV6-4 | . | TGTGCCAGCTCCCTTCAGGGATCAACAGATACGCAGTATTTT | CASSLQGSTDTQYF
. | TRBJ2-7 | TRBV20-1 | . | TGCAGTGCTAGCGAGAACTACGAGCAGTACTTC | CSASENYEQYF
. | TRBJ1-5 | TRBV30 | . | TGTGCCTGGAGCTTGGGGGGGGTGTCGCCCCAGCATTTT | CAWSLGGVSPQHF
few | TRBJ2-7 | TRBV30 | TRBD2 | TGTGCCTGGAGCGGACTAGCGGGGGTCGGCGAGCAGTACTTC | CAWSGLAGVGEQYF
. | TRBJ2-7 | TRBV6-5 | . | TGTGCCAGCAGTTACGGGGCCGAACAATACGAGCAGTACTTC | CASSYGAEQYEQYF
. | TRBJ1-1 | TRBV6-5 | . | TGTGCCAGCAGTCCAGCAGGGGCGCCAAGTGCTTTCTTT | CASSPAGAPSAFF
. | TRBJ2-5 | TRBV15 | TRBD1 | TGTGCCACCAGCTCAGGGACAGGCGGGTTTGGGGAGACCCAGTACTTC | CATSSGTGGFGETQYF
. | TRBJ2-1 | TRBV7-9 | TRBD2 | TGTGCCAGCAGCCCAACACGGGGGGATCAGGGAACCTACAATGAGCAGTTCTTC | CASSPTRGDQGTYNEQFF
. | TRBJ2-5 | TRBV2 | TRBD2 | TGTGCCAGCACCGGGACTAGCGCGAAGGAGACCCAGTACTTC | CASTGTSAKETQYF
. | TRBJ2-4 | TRBV7-9 | TRBD1 | TGTGCCAGCAGCCCACAGACAGGGGTTGACATTCAGTACTTC | CASSPQTGVDIQYF
. | TRBJ2-7 | TRBV30 | TRBD1 | TGTGCCTGGAGAAACAGGGGTCTGAGCGGACCCGCCTACGAGCAGTACTTC | CAWRNRGLSGPAYEQYF
. | TRBJ2-7 | TRBV27 | TRBD1 | TGTGCCAGCAGTTTCGGGACAGGAGGGATCTACGAGCAGTACTTC | CASSFGTGGIYEQYF
. | TRBJ2-5 | TRBV15 | TRBD2 | TGTGCCACCGGACTAGTCTCTCCAGAGACCCAGTACTTC | CATGLVSPETQYF
. | TRBJ2-7 | TRBV28 | TRBD1 | TGTGCCAGCACCACCCCTGGGGGGACAGGATACGACACCTACGAGCAGTACTTC | CASTTPGGTGYDTYEQYF
. | TRBJ1-4 | TRBV25-1 | TRBD1 | TGTGCCAGCAGTGAGCGCGACAGGGTACGGGATGAAAAACTGTTTTTT | CASSERDRVRDEKLFF
few | TRBJ1-5 | TRBV28 | . | TGTGCCAGCAGTTTCCCCTCGGTCTTGGGCAATCAGCCCCAGCATTTT | CASSFPSVLGNQPQHF
. | TRBJ2-3 | TRBV5-4 | TRBD2 | TGTGCCAGCAGTCAGCGGGGGAGCCCCCCAGATACGCAGTATTTT | CASSQRGSPPDTQYF
. | TRBJ2-1 | TRBV20-1 | TRBD2 | TGCAGTGCTAGGCAAGCGGGGGAGCAGTTCTTC | CSARQAGEQFF